This T cell receptor beta chain emerged from a study of OX40 agonist ivuxolimab in advanced cancers. Whole-study context: At doses from 0.01 to 10 mg/kg, patients were given intravenous ivuxolimab every 2 weeks. From roughly 20 to 90 years was the age range, with a mean of around 54 years, and about 83% were male.

Profiling relied on immunoSEQ multiplex PCR, and the TCRdb table lists in-frame clones only, not all of them. Here the sample spans about 72,000 clones, 80% to 90% being singletons. Between the trimmed V and J ends, which lost 4 bases and 2 bases, there was a span of 13 bases. Germline CDR1 is MNHEY and CDR2 is SMNVEV (reference sequence). The CDR3 covers 15 residues. The cohort excluded patients with autoimmune disease history or systemic immunosuppression. The sample consisted of CD4+ or CD8+ T cells sorted from blood, taken in a trial of the OX40 agonist ivuxolimab. This sequence was found in an adult with an advanced solid tumor such as melanoma, head and neck, liver or kidney cancer. The J gene is TRBJ2-3, the V gene TRBV27; maybe TRBD2 (5 bases). CDR3 sequence: CASSSPGYYTDTQYF. As DNA, the CDR3 is TGTGCCAGCAGTTCTCCGGGATACTACACAGATACGCAGTATTTT.